This TCR beta chain is from a study of T-cell memory formation after mild COVID-19. Study-level findings and limits: Contracting clones from day 15 to 85 showed balanced CD4/CD8; later expanders favored CD4+. Researchers report contracting CD4+ clones mostly in CM and EM, with CD8+ clones in EMRA.

TCRdb ran MiXCR on the 5' RACE reads and lists one entry per CDR3 protein. The table shows about 140,000 distinct CDR3 sequences, with roughly 15% occurring only once. To note about this clonotype: What it binds is not known.

Sequencing was performed on PBMCs or a T cell subset sorted from them (not recorded which). The sequence came from an adult woman who had mild COVID-19 (a few samples of this study predate the infection). Cell type and time point are not known.

The CDR3, as DNA: TGCGCCAGCAGCATGTCCGAGAGGAATGAGCAGTTCTTC. Protein: CASSMSERNEQFF. The chain carries TRBV5-1 and TRBJ2-1; D is unclear. V lost 4 bases to trimming and J lost 7 bases, with 12 bases between them. The CDR3 has 13 residues. Per germline, CDR1 SGHRS and CDR2 YFSETQ.